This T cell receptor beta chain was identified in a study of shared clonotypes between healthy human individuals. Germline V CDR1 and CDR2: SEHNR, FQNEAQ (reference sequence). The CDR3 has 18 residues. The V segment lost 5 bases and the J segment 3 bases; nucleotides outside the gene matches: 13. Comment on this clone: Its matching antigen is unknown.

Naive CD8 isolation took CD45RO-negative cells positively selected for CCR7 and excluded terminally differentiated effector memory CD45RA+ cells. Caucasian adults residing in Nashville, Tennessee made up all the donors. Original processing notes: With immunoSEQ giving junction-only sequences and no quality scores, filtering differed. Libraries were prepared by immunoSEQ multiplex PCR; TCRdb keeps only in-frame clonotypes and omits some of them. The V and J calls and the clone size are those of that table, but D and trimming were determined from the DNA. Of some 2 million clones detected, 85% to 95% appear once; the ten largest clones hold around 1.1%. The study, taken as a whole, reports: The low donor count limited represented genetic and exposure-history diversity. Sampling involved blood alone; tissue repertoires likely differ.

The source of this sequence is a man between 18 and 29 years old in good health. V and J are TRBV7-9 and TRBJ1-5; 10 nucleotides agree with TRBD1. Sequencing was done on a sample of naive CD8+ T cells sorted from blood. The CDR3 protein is CASSPARGTGEDNQPQHF. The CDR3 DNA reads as TGTGCCAGCAGCCCTGCCCGGGGGACAGGGGAAGACAATCAGCCCCAGCATTTT. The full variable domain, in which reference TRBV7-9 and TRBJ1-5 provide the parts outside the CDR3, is DTGVSQNPRHKITKRGQNVTFRCDPISEHNRLYWYRQTLGQGPEFLTYFQNEAQLEKSRLLSDRFSAERPKGSFSTLEIQRTEQGDSAMYLCASSPARGTGEDNQPQHFGDGTRLSIL.